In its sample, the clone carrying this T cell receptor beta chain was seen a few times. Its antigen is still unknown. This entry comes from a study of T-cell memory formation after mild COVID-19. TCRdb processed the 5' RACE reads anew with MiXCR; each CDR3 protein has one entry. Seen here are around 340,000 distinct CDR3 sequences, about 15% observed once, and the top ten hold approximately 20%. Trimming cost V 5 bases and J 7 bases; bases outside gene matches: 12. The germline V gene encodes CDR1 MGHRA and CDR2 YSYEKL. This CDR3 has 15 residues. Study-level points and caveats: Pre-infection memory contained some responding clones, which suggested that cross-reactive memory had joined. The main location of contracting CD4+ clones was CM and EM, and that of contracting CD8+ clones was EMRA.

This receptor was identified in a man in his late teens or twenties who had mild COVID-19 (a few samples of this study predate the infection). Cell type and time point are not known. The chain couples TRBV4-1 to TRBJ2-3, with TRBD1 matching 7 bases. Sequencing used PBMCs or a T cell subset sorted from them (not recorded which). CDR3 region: CASSGPGQRANTQYF. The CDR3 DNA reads TGCGCCAGCAGCGGACCGGGACAGAGGGCAAATACGCAGTATTTT.